This T cell receptor (beta chain) was sequenced in a study of blood T cell repertoires in COVID-19. Measured with immunoSEQ multiplex PCR; TCRdb has only the in-frame clones, and not every one. The repertoire includes roughly 87,000 clones, approximately 75% of them detected once, and around an eighth sits in the top ten. This CDR3 is 14 amino acids long. The ends were cut back, 4 bases at V and 0 bases at J, with 7 bases in the middle. Germline-derived CDR1 and CDR2 are MNHEY and SVGEGT. The V and J genes are TRBV6-2 or TRBV6-3 and TRBJ1-5; D is possibly TRBD1 (5 bases). Sequenced input: peripheral blood. This TCR derives from a woman aged 80 or over with acute or convalescent COVID-19. The CDR3 is CASSSQDSNQPQHF. CDR3 DNA: TGTGCCAGCAGTTCACAGGATAGCAATCAGCCCCAGCATTTT.